Listed here are 8 T cell receptor beta chains from one sample, sequenced in a study of CD8 T cells in ankylosing spondylitis. TCRdb itself ran the 5' RACE reads through MiXCR, one entry per CDR3 protein. The sample carries just under 95,000 distinct CDR3 sequences, just under 9% recorded once. The specimen was blood, either unsorted or a sorted T cell fraction (not recorded which). These receptors were collected from a male donor with ankylosing spondylitis or in good health (not recorded which).

This clonotype showed up many times. The genes are TRBV10-3 and TRBJ1-1, with a tentative D call TRBD1 (5 bases). Deletions cut 1 base from V and 2 bases from J, with 20 bases between. This CDR3 contains 18 residues. Germline V lookup: CDR1 ENHRY, CDR2 SYGVKD. CDR3 loop: CAISELGVTRSVNTEAFF. The CDR3 DNA reads as TGTGCCATCAGTGAGTTGGGGGTAACACGATCCGTAAACACTGAAGCTTTCTTT.

The sample holds many counts of this clonotype. The gene calls are TRBV5-1 and TRBJ2-3; 14 nucleotides match TRBD2. V was clipped by 4 bases and J by 2 bases; unmatched bases: 6. This CDR3 spans 17 amino acids. Germline loops: CDR1 SGHRS, CDR2 YFSETQ. CDR3 sequence reads: CASSPGTSGGHTDTQYF. CDR3 nucleotides: TGCGCCAGCAGCCCTGGGACTAGCGGGGGCCACACAGATACGCAGTATTTT.

The chain employs TRBV7-2 and TRBJ2-7; no reliable D call. In germline, CDR1 is SGHTA, CDR2 FQGNSA. This CDR3 region has 14 residues. V was pared by 1 base and J by 0 bases, with 7 bases between. The CDR3 DNA is TGTGCCAGCAGCTTAGGCAGGAACTCCTACGAGCAGTACTTC. This translates into CASSLGRNSYEQYF.

This clonotype was seen repeatedly, ten times or more. This chain joins TRBV5-1 and TRBJ2-7; no clear D gene. Germline CDR1 reads SGHRS; CDR2 reads YFSETQ. Trimming pared 5 bases from V and 3 bases from J, leaving 6 bases between. The CDR3 extends over 11 amino acids. The CDR3 is CASRAGYEQYF. CDR3 nucleotide sequence: TGCGCCAGCAGGGCAGGCTACGAGCAGTACTTC.

This clonotype was recorded many times. The chain is built from TRBV6-5 and TRBJ2-2, with TRBD2 matching over 9 bases. V trimming: 2 bases; J trimming: 4 bases; junction bases outside the gene matches: 8. CDR3 length equals 17 residues. Germline CDR1 and CDR2: MNHEY and SVGAGI. CDR3 sequence reads: CASSYALAGAPTGELFF. The CDR3 DNA reads TGTGCCAGCAGTTACGCATTAGCGGGGGCCCCCACCGGGGAGCTGTTTTTT.

The chain joins TRBV5-1 to TRBJ2-7; D is perhaps TRBD1 or TRBD2 (6 bases each). CDR1 and CDR2 (germline): SGHRS, YFSETQ. Trimming cost V 0 bases and J 7 bases, with 20 bases left between them. The CDR3 length is 16 residues. The CDR3 sequence is CASSLGIGGPSSEQYF. The CDR3 nucleotides read TGCGCCAGCAGCTTGGGCATCGGGGGCCCAAGTAGTGAGCAGTACTTC.

Many counts were recorded for this clonotype. V and J are TRBV6-1 and TRBJ2-2; D might be TRBD1 or TRBD2, each matching 5 bases. From germline, CDR1 is MNHNS and CDR2 SASEGT. The CDR3 contains 16 residues. The V and J ends lost 2 bases and 6 bases respectively, with 16 bases between them. The CDR3 here is CASSEFFGAGPGELFF. CDR3 sequence (DNA): TGTGCCAGCAGTGAATTCTTCGGGGCAGGGCCCGGGGAGCTGTTTTTT.

This clonotype was observed at least ten times. The gene calls are TRBV20-1 and TRBJ2-1, with TRBD2 identical over 8 bases. The CDR3 is 15 amino acids. V shed 5 bases, J shed 6 bases, and the junction held 12 bases outside the gene matches. Germline V gene data show CDR1 as DFQATT and CDR2 as SNEGSKA (reference sequence). CDR3 DNA sequence: TGCAGTGCTTTCTCGGGGGGGCGGAGGGTCAATGAGCAGTTCTTC. Translating it yields CSAFSGGRRVNEQFF.